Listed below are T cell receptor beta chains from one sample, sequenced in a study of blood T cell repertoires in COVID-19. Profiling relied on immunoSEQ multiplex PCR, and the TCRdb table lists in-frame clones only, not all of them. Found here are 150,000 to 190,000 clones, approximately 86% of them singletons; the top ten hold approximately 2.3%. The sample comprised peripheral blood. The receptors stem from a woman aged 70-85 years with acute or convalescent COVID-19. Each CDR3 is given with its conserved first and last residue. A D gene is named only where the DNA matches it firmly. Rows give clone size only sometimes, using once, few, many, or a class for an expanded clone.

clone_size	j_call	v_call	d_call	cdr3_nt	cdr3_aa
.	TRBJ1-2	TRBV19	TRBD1	TGTGCCACCCAGGACAGGGGGCGCCCCGGCTATGGCTACACCTTC	CATQDRGRPGYGYTF
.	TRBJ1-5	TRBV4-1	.	TGCGCCAGCAGCCAAGTCGCGCGGAGCAATCAGCCCCAGCATTTT	CASSQVARSNQPQHF
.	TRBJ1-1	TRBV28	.	TGTGCCAGCAGCCTCGAGGCCCGAGCTTTCTTT	CASSLEARAFF
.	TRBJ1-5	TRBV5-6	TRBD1	TGTGCCAGCAGCTCCCGGACAGGGGGAAATCAGCCCCAGCATTTT	CASSSRTGGNQPQHF
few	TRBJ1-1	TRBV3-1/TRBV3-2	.	TGTGCCAGCAGCCTCAGTGGACAGATGAACACTGAAGCTTTCTTT	CASSLSGQMNTEAFF
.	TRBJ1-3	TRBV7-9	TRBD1	TGTGCCAGCAGTCTGAGACAGGGGACTGGAAACACCATATATTTT	CASSLRQGTGNTIYF
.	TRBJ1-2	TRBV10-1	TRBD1	TGCGCCAGCAGTAGGCGTATGCCGGGACAGGGGAACTATGGCTACACCTTC	CASSRRMPGQGNYGYTF
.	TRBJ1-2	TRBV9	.	TGTGCCAGCAGCCAACAGGGTGGGGATGGCTACACCTTC	CASSQQGGDGYTF
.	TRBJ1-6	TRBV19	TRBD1	TGTGCCAGTAGTATCGCCCTCGTCGGACAGGGGGCATCCTATAATTCACCCCTCCACTTT	CASSIALVGQGASYNSPLHF
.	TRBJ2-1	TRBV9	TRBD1	TGTGCCAGCAGCGGAAGGACAGGGTCCTATAGTGAGCAGTTCTTC	CASSGRTGSYSEQFF
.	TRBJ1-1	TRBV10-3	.	TGTGCCATCAGTGAGGCAGGGGCTACTGAAGCTTTCTTT	CAISEAGATEAFF
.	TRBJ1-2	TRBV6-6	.	TGTGCCAGCAGTTACTCGGCCACCCGTTCGGGTGGCTACACCTTC	CASSYSATRSGGYTF
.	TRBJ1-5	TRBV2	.	TGTGCCAGTAGTGACGGTGGCAATCAGCCCCAGCATTTT	CASSDGGNQPQHF
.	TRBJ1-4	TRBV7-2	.	TGTGCCAGCAGCTTAAACAGGGTACCTAATGAAAAACTGTTTTTT	CASSLNRVPNEKLFF
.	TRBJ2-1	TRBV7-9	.	TGTGCCAGCAGCTTAATTGGCAGGCAGCCGGTGGATGAGCAGTTCTTC	CASSLIGRQPVDEQFF
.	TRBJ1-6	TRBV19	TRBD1	TGTGCCAGTAGTAATTATGGACAGGCCGGGATTTCACCCCTCCACTTT	CASSNYGQAGISPLHF
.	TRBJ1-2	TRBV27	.	TGTGCCAGCAGTTTATCGACCGTCGGGGGCTACACCTTC	CASSLSTVGGYTF
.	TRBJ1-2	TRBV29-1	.	TGCAGCGTTGAACTAAGCTCCGGTGGCTACACCTTC	CSVELSSGGYTF
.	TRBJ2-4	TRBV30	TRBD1	TGTGCCTGCCCGGGGACAGGGGGAAGAGGCAAAAACATTCAGTACTTC	CACPGTGGRGKNIQYF
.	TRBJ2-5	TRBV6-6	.	TGTGCCAGCAGTACGACTACGGAGACCCAGTACTTC	CASSTTTETQYF
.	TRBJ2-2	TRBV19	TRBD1	TGTGCCAGTAGTATAGATCTCGGACAGGTAGCCGGGGAGCTGTTTTTT	CASSIDLGQVAGELFF
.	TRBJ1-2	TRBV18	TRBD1	TGTGCCAGCTCACCAGGCCCGGGACAGGGAATCTATGGCTACACCTTC	CASSPGPGQGIYGYTF
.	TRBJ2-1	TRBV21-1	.	TGTGCCAGCAGCGAAGAAGAGCGGGGTGTGTCGAATGAGCAGTTCTTC	CASSEEERGVSNEQFF
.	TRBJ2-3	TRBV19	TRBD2	TGTGCCAGTAGTATACGGGAGGGGGAGAAGCAGTATTTT	CASSIREGEKQYF
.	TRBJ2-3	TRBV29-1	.	TGCAGCGTTAGGGGGAGCACAGATACGCAGTATTTT	CSVRGSTDTQYF
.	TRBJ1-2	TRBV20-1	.	TGCAGTGCTTCCCTTCCAGGCGGCTACACCTTC	CSASLPGGYTF
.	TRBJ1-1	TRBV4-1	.	TGCGCCAGCAGCCAAGGTGACAGAATGAACACTGAAGCTTTCTTT	CASSQGDRMNTEAFF
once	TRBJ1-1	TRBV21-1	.	TGTGCCAGCAGTACAGGGACCCACACTGAAGCTTTCTTT	CASSTGTHTEAFF
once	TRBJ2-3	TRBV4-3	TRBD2	TGCGCCAGCAGCCAAGATTTCCCTAGCGGGGGGGCGAGGGATACGCAGTATTTT	CASSQDFPSGGARDTQYF
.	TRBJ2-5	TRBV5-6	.	TGTGCCAGCAGCCCGACTAGTTGGGAGACCCAGTACTTC	CASSPTSWETQYF
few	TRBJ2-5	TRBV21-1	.	TGTGCCAGCAGCGGCGGGACTAGCGGGGGTAGTGAGACCCAGTACTTC	CASSGGTSGGSETQYF
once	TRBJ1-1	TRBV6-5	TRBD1	TGTGCCAGCAGTCCCCAGGACAGGGCATCTAGAGCTTTCTTT	CASSPQDRASRAFF